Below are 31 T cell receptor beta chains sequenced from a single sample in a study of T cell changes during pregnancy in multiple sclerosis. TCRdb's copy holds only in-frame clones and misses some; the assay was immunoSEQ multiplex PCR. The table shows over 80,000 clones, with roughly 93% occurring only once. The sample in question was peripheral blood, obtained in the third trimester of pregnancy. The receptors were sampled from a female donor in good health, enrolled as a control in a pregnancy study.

The CDR3 DNA is TGCGCCACCGCCCCGGGAGGGGGCAGCTCTTATACGCAGTATTTT. Its translation: CATAPGGGSSYTQYF. This sequence joins TRBV5-1 and TRBJ2-3; tentative D call: TRBD2 (8 bases). The CDR3 sequence is 15 residues long. Germline V gives CDR1 SGHRS, CDR2 YFSETQ. V lost 9 bases, J lost 7 bases, and 24 bases lay in between.

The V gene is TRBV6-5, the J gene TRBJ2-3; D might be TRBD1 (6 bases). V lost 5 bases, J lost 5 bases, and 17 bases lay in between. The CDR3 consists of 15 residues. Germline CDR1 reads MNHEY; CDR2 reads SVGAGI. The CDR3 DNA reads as TGTGCCAGCAGTCCCCACAGGGTACCAGGAGATACGCAGTATTTT. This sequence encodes CASSPHRVPGDTQYF.

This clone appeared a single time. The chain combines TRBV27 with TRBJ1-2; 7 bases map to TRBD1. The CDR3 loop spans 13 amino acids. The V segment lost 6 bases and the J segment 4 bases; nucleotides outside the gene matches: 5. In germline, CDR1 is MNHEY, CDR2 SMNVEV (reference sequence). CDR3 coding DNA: TGTGCCAGCAGGCCCGGGACAGCCTATGGCTACACCTTC. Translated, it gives CASRPGTAYGYTF.

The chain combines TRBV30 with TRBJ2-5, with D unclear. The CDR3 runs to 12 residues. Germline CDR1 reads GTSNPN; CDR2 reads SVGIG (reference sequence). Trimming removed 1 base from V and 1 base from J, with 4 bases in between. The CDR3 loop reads CAWSGSQETQYF. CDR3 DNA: TGTGCCTGGAGTGGCAGCCAAGAGACCCAGTACTTC.

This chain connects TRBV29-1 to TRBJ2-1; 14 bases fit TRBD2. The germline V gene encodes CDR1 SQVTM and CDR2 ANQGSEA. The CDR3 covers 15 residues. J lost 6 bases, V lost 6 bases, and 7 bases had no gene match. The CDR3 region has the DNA TGCAGCGTCGTAGGGACTAGCGGGAGTTCCAATGAGCAGTTCTTC. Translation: CSVVGTSGSSNEQFF.

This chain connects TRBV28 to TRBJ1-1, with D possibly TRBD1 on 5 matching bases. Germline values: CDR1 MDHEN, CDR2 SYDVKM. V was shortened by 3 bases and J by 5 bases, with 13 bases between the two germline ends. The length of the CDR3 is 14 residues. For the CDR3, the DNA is TGTGCCAGCAGTTTTCGGGGGTTAGTAACTGAAGCTTTCTTT. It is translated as CASSFRGLVTEAFF.

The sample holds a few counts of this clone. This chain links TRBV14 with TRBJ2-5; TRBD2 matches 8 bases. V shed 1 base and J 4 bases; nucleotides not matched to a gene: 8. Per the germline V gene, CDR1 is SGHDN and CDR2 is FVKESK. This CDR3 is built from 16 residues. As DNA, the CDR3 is TGTGCCAGCAGCCAAGTAAAAGCGGGAGTTGGAGAGACCCAGTACTTC. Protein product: CASSQVKAGVGETQYF.

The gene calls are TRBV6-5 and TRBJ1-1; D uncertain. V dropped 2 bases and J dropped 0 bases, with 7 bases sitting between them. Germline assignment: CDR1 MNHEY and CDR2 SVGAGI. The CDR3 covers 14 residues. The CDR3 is CASSYEGLNTEAFF. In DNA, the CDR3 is TGTGCCAGCAGTTACGAGGGTCTGAACACTGAAGCTTTCTTT.

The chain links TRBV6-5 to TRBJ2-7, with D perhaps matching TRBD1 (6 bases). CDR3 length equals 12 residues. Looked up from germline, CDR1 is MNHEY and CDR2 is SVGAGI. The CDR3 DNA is TGTGTTACAGGGCCGAGCTCCTACGAGCAGTACTTC. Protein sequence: CVTGPSSYEQYF.

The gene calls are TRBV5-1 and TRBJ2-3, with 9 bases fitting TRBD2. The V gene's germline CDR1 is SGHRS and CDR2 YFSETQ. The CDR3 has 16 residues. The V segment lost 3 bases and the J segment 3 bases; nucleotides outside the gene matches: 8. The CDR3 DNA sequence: TGCGCCAGCAGCTCGGGGACTAGCCGAGGAACAGATACGCAGTATTTT. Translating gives CASSSGTSRGTDTQYF. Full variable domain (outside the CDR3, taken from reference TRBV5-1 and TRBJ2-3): KAGVTQTPRYLIKTRGQQVTLSCSPISGHRSVSWYQQTPGQGLQFLFEYFSETQRNKGNFPGRFSGRQFSNSRSEMNVSTLELGDSALYLCASSSGTSRGTDTQYFGPGTRLTVL.

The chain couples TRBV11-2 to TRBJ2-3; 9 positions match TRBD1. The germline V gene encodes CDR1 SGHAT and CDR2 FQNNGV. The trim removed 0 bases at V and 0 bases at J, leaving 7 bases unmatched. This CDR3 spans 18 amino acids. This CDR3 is CASSLDMTGQGSTDTQYF. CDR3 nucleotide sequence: TGTGCCAGCAGCTTAGATATGACGGGACAGGGCAGCACAGATACGCAGTATTTT. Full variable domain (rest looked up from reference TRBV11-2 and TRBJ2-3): EAGVAQSPRYKIIEKRQSVAFWCNPISGHATLYWYQQILGQGPKLLIQFQNNGVVDDSQLPKDRFSAERLKGVDSTLKIQPAKLEDSAVYLCASSLDMTGQGSTDTQYFGPGTRLTVL.

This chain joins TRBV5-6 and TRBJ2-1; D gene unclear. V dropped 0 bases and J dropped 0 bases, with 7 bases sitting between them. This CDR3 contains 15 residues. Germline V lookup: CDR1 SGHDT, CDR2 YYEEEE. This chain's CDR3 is CASSLGASSYNEQFF. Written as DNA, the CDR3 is TGTGCCAGCAGCTTGGGAGCCTCCTCCTACAATGAGCAGTTCTTC. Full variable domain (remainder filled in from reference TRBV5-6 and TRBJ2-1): DAGVTQSPTHLIKTRGQQVTLRCSPKSGHDTVSWYQQALGQGPQFIFQYYEEEERQRGNFPDRFSGHQFPNYSSELNVNALLLGDSALYLCASSLGASSYNEQFFGPGTRLTVL.

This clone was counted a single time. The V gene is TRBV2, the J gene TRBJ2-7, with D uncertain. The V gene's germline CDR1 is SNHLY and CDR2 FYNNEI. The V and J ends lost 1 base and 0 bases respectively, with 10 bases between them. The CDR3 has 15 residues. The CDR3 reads CASSEGTPSSYEQYF. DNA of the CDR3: TGTGCCAGCAGTGAAGGTACACCCAGCTCCTACGAGCAGTACTTC.

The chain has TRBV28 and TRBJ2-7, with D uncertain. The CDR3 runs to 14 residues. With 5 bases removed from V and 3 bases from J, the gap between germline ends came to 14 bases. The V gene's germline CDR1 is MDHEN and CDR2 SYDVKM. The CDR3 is CASSATGSHYEQYF. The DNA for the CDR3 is TGTGCCAGCAGTGCCACCGGGTCCCACTACGAGCAGTACTTC.

The CDR3 DNA reads as TGTGCCAGCAGCGAGAGGAGGGGCCGAGGGTTCTACAATGAGCAGTTCTTC. Residues: CASSERRGRGFYNEQFF. The rearrangement uses TRBV7-2 and TRBJ2-1; weak D call: TRBD2 (6 bases). This CDR3 has 17 amino acids. Germline V gene sequence: CDR1 SGHTA, CDR2 FQGNSA. Trimming removed 5 bases at V and 3 bases at J, with 20 bases between.

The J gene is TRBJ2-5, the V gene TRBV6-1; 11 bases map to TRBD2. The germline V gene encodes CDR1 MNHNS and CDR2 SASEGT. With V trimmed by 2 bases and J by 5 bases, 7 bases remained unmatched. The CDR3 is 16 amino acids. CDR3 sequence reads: CASSETSGSWKETQYF. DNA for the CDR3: TGTGCCAGCAGTGAAACTAGCGGGAGTTGGAAGGAGACCCAGTACTTC.

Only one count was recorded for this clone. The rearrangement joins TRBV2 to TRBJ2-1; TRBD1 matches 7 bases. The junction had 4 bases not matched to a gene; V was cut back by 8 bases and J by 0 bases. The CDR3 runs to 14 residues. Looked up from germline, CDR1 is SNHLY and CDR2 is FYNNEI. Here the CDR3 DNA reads TGTGCCAGCTTGACAGGGAGCTCCTACAATGAGCAGTTCTTC. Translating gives CASLTGSSYNEQFF.

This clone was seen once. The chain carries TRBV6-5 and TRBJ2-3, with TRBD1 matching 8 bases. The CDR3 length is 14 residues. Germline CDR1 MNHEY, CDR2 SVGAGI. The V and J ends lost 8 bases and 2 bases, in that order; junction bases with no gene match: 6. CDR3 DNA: TGTGCCAGCGGCCGGGGACAGGTCACAGATACGCAGTATTTT. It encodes CASGRGQVTDTQYF.

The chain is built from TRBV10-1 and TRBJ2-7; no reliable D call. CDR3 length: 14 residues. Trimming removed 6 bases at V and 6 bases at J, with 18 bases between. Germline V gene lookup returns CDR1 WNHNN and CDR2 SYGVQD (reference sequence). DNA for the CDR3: TGCGCCAGCAGGAAAACCAAGACTCCGGGCGAGCAGTACTTC. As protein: CASRKTKTPGEQYF.

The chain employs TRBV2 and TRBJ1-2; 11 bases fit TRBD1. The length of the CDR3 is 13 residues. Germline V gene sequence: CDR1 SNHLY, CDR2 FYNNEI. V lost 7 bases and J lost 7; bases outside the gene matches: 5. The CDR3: CASNGQGAGGYTF. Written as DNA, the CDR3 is TGTGCCAGCAACGGACAGGGGGCTGGTGGCTACACCTTC.

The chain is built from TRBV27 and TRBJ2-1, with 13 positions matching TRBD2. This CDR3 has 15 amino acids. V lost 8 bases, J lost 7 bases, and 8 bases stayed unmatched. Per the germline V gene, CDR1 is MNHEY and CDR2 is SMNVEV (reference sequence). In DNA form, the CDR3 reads TGTGCCAGCGGACCCGGGACTAGCGGGGCGAATGAGCAGTTCTTC. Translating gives CASGPGTSGANEQFF.

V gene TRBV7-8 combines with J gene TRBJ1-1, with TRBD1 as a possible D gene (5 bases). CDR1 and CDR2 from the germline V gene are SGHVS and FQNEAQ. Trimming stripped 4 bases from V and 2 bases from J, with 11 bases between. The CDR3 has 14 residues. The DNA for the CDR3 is TGTGCCAGCAGCTCAGGGACTCAAAACACTGAAGCTTTCTTT. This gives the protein CASSSGTQNTEAFF.

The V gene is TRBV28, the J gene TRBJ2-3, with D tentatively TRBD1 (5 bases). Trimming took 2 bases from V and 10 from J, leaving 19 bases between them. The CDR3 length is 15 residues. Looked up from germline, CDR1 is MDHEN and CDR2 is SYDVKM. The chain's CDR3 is CASSLTGPRRKAQYF. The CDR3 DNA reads TGTGCCAGCAGTTTAACAGGTCCTCGAAGGAAGGCGCAGTATTTT.

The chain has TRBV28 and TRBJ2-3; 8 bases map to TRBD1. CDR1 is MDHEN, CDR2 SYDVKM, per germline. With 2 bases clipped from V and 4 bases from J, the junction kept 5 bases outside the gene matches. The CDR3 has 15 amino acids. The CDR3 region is CASSLQGAGSDTQYF. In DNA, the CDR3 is TGTGCCAGCAGTTTACAGGGGGCGGGTTCAGATACGCAGTATTTT.

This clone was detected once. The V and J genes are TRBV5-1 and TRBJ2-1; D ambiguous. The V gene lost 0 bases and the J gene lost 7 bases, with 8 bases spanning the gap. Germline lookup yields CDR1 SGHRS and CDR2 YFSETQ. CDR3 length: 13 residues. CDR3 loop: CASSLALENEQFF. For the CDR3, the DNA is TGCGCCAGCAGCTTGGCCTTAGAGAATGAGCAGTTCTTC.

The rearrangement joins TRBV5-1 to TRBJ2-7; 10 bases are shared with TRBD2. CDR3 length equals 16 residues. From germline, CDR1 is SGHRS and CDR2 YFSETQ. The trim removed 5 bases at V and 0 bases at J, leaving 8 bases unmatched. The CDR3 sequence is CASRVLGTSDSYEQYF. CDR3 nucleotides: TGCGCCAGCAGAGTATTAGGGACTAGCGACTCCTACGAGCAGTACTTC. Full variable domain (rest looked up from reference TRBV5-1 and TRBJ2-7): KAGVTQTPRYLIKTRGQQVTLSCSPISGHRSVSWYQQTPGQGLQFLFEYFSETQRNKGNFPGRFSGRQFSNSRSEMNVSTLELGDSALYLCASRVLGTSDSYEQYFGPGTRLTVT.

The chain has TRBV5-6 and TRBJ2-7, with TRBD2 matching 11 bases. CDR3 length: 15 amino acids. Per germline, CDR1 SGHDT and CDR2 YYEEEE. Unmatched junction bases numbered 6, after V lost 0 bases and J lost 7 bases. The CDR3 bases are TGTGCCAGCAGCTTGGGCGGTAGCGGGAGGGTGGAGCAGTACTTC. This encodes CASSLGGSGRVEQYF.

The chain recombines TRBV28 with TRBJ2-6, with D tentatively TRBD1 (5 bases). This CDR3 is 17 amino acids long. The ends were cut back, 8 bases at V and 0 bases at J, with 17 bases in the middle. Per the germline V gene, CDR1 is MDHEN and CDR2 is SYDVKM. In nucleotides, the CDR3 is TGTGCCAGCTCCCCGACAGCGTATATCTCTGGGGCCAACGTCCTGACTTTC. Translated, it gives CASSPTAYISGANVLTF.

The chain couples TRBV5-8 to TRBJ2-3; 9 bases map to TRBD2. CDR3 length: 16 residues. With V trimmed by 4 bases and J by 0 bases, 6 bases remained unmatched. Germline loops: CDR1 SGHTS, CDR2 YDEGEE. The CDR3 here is CASSRTSARSTDTQYF. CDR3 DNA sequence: TGTGCCAGCAGCAGGACTAGCGCTCGTAGCACAGATACGCAGTATTTT. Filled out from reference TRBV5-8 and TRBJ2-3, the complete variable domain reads EAGVTQSPTHLIKTRGQQATLRCSPISGHTSVYWYQQALGLGLQFLLWYDEGEERNRGNFPPRFSGRQFPNYSSELNVNALELEDSALYLCASSRTSARSTDTQYFGPGTRLTVL.

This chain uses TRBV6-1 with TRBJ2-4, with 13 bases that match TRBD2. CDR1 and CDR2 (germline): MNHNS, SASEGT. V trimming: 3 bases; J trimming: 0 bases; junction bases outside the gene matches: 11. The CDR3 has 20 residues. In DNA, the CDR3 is TGTGCCAGCAGTGAGCACGCCGGGACTAGCGGGGTCATAGCCAAAAACATTCAGTACTTC. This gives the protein CASSEHAGTSGVIAKNIQYF.

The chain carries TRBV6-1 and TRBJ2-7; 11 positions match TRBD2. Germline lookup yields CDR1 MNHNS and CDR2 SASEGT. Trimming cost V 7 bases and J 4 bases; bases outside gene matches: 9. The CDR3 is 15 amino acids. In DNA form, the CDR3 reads TGTGCCAGCAAACTAGCGGGAGTGGCTGGTTACGAGCAGTACTTC. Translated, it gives CASKLAGVAGYEQYF.